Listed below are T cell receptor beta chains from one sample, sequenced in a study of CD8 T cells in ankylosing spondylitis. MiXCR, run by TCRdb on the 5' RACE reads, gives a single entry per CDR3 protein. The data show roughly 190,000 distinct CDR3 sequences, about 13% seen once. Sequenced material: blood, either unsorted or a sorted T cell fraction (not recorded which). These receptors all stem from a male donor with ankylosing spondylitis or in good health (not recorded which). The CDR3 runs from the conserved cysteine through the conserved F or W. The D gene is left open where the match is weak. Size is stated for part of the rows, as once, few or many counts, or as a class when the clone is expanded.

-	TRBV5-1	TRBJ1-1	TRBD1	CASSVGDSLNTEAFF	TGCGCCAGCAGCGTGGGGGACAGCCTGAACACTGAAGCTTTCTTT
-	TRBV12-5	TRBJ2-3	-	CASGPPAATDTQYF	TGTGCTAGTGGTCCTCCAGCGGCCACAGATACGCAGTATTTT
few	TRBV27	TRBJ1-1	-	CASSLRTANTEAFF	TGTGCCAGCAGCCTCCGGACGGCTAACACTGAAGCTTTCTTT
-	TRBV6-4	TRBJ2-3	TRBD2	CASKGHIAGESTDTQYF	TGTGCCAGCAAAGGTCACATAGCGGGGGAGAGCACAGATACGCAGTATTTT
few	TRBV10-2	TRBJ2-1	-	CASSPPGNLNEQFF	TGCGCCAGCAGCCCCCCGGGGAACCTCAATGAGCAGTTCTTC
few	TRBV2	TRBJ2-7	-	CASRDSAYEQYF	TGTGCCAGCAGAGACAGCGCCTACGAGCAGTACTTC
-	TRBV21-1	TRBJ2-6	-	CASSTRTGVDSGANVLTF	TGTGCCAGCAGCACTAGGACAGGGGTAGATTCTGGGGCCAACGTCCTGACTTTC
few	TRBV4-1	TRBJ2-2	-	CASSQDAAFTGELFF	TGCGCCAGCAGCCAAGATGCAGCCTTCACCGGGGAGCTGTTTTTT
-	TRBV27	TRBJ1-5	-	CASSLSITGGAAQHF	TGTGCCAGCAGTTTATCGATAACGGGGGGGGCGGCCCAGCATTTT
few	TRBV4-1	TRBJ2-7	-	CASSLRAGGLYEQYF	TGCGCCAGCAGTCTCCGGGCTGGAGGGCTATACGAGCAGTACTTC
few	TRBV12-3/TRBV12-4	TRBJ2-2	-	CASSQAGELFF	TGTGCCAGCAGTCAAGCCGGGGAGCTGTTTTTT
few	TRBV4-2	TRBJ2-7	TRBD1	CASSPRGPGAAYEQYF	TGTGCCAGCAGCCCCAGGGGGCCCGGGGCAGCTTACGAGCAGTACTTC
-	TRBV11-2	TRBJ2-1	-	CASSLDLGHNEQFF	TGTGCCAGCAGCTTAGATCTGGGCCACAATGAGCAGTTCTTC
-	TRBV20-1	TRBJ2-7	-	CSARDTVSYEQYF	TGCAGTGCTAGAGATACGGTCTCCTACGAGCAGTACTTC
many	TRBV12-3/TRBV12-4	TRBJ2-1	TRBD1	CASSPQGARYNEQFF	TGTGCCAGCAGTCCCCAGGGGGCTAGATACAATGAGCAGTTCTTC
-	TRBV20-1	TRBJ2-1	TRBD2	CSARDEDTPGGNEQFF	TGCAGTGCTAGAGATGAGGACACTCCCGGGGGGAATGAGCAGTTCTTC
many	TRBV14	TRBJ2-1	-	CASSQGLLSSYNEQFF	TGTGCCAGCAGCCAGGGACTCCTCTCCTCCTACAATGAGCAGTTCTTC
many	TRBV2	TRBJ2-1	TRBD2	CASRGLAGFNEQFF	TGTGCCAGCAGGGGACTAGCGGGTTTCAATGAGCAGTTCTTC
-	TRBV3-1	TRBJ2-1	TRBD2	CASSQVGAGGISYNEQFF	TGTGCCAGCAGCCAGGTCGGGGCGGGGGGAATCTCCTACAATGAGCAGTTCTTC
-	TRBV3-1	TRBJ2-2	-	CASSPRGVTGETGELFF	TGTGCCAGCAGCCCAAGGGGAGTTACGGGGGAAACCGGGGAGCTGTTTTTT
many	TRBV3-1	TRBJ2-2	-	CASSPLAVGELFF	TGTGCCAGCAGCCCCCTTGCCGTCGGGGAGCTGTTTTTT
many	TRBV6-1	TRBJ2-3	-	CASEPFLTDTQYF	TGTGCCAGCGAACCCTTCCTGACAGATACGCAGTATTTT
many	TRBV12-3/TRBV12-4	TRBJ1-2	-	CASSFHPPGRANYGYTF	TGTGCCAGCAGTTTCCACCCCCCCGGGAGGGCAAACTATGGCTACACCTTC
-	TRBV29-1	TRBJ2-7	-	CSVEEGPLSYEQYF	TGCAGCGTTGAAGAAGGGCCCCTATCCTACGAGCAGTACTTC
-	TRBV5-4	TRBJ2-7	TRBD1	CASSNTGQGSYEQYF	TGTGCCAGCAGCAATACCGGACAGGGCTCCTACGAGCAGTACTTC
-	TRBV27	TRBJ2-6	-	CATSSLGPAGANVLTF	TGTGCCACCTCTTCCCTCGGGCCGGCTGGGGCCAACGTCCTGACTTTC
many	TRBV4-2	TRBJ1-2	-	CASSQEGGANYGYTF	TGTGCCAGCAGCCAAGAAGGAGGGGCTAACTATGGCTACACCTTC
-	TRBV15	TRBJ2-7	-	CATSDSVYEQYF	TGTGCCACTTCGGACAGCGTGTACGAGCAGTACTTC
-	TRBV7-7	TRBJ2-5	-	CASSLFAGAGQETQYF	TGTGCCAGCAGCTTATTTGCAGGGGCGGGGCAAGAGACCCAGTACTTC
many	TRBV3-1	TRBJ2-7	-	CASSQDGTYEQYF	TGTGCCAGCAGCCAAGACGGAACCTACGAGCAGTACTTC
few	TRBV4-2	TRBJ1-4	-	CASSQDRVLEKLFF	TGTGCCAGCAGCCAAGACAGGGTGCTTGAAAAACTGTTTTTT
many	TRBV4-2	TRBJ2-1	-	CASSQVKASLNNEQFF	TGTGCCAGCAGCCAAGTGAAGGCTAGCCTAAACAATGAGCAGTTCTTC
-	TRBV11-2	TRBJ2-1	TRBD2	CASSPLMGRGAYNEQFF	TGTGCCAGCAGTCCACTGATGGGGCGGGGGGCCTACAATGAGCAGTTCTTC
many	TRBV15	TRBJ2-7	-	CATSRDNQRYEQYF	TGTGCCACCAGCAGAGATAATCAGCGGTACGAGCAGTACTTC
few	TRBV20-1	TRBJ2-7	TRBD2	CSAVDGTSGTNEQYF	TGCAGTGCTGTAGACGGGACTAGCGGGACCAACGAGCAGTACTTC
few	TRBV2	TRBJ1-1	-	CASRSFDGGGRTEAFF	TGTGCCAGCAGATCGTTCGACGGGGGGGGCCGGACTGAAGCTTTCTTT
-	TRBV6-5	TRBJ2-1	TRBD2	CASSYLRGGYNEQFF	TGTGCCAGCAGTTACTTGCGGGGGGGCTACAATGAGCAGTTCTTC
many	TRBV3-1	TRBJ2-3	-	CASSQDDGGITDTQYF	TGTGCCAGCAGCCAAGATGATGGCGGGATCACAGATACGCAGTATTTT
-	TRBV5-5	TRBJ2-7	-	CASSPLGTGTSSYEQYF	TGTGCCAGCAGCCCGCTAGGGACCGGGACGTCGTCCTACGAGCAGTACTTC
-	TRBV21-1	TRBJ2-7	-	CASSKPRTGFLFAYEQYF	TGTGCCAGCAGCAAACCCCGGACAGGTTTCCTCTTCGCCTACGAGCAGTACTTC
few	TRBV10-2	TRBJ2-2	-	CASSEGREWTGELFF	TGCGCCAGCAGTGAAGGGCGGGAATGGACCGGGGAGCTGTTTTTT